The T cell receptor beta chain described here comes from a study of PD-1 blockade in classical Hodgkin lymphoma. Findings and limits, study-wide: Newly diagnosed patients were reported to exhibit reduced baseline TCR diversity relative to healthy donors.

Measured with immunoSEQ multiplex PCR; TCRdb has only the in-frame clones, and not every one. The repertoire holds some 35,000 clones, around 89% seen once, with about 0.22% in the top ten. Time point here: newly diagnosed, previously untreated cHL patient sample. Thawed PBMCs underwent magnetic negative selection to yield purified CD4+ T cells. Newly diagnosed classical Hodgkin lymphoma PBMCs, still untreated, provided the comparison samples. Concerning this clone: What it binds is not known.

The CDR3 contains 16 residues. Germline CDR1 reads SGDLS; CDR2 reads YYNGEE. V lost 0 bases and J lost 5; bases outside the gene matches: 4. The chain recombines TRBV9 with TRBJ2-3, with 12 nucleotides matching TRBD2. The sequenced sample consisted of CD4+ T cells from blood. The sequence was collected from a human donor with classical Hodgkin lymphoma. CDR3 sequence: CASSVDLAGGQDTQYF. In DNA form, the CDR3 reads TGTGCCAGCAGCGTAGACCTAGCGGGAGGGCAAGATACGCAGTATTTT.